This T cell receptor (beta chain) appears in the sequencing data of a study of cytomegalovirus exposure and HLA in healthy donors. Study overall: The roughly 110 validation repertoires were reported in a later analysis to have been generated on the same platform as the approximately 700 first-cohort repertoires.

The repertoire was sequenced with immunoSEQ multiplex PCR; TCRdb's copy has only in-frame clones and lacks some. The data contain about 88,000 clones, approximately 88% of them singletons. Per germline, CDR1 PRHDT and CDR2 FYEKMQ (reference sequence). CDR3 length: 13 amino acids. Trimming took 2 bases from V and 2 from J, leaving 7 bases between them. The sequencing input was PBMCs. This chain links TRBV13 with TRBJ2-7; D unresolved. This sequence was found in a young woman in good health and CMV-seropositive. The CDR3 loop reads CASSLSTAYEQYF. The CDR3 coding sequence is TGTGCCAGCAGCTTATCCACGGCCTACGAGCAGTACTTC.